In its sample, the clone carrying this T cell receptor beta chain was seen many times. Its specificity is not known. RNA was extracted from bulk tissue without any cell sorting. Distant lung tissue was collected more than 3 cm away from the tumor edge. A modified ARM-PCR protocol with three rounds of nested PCR amplified TCRbeta. MiXCR was run by TCRdb on the multiplex PCR reads, yielding one entry per CDR3 protein. The sample shows 35,000 to 55,000 distinct CDR3 sequences, approximately 57% of them seen only once. This sample is drawn from a study of tumor and adjacent non-tumor tissue in lung cancer. Overall study context: Patients were aged about 31 to 85, 10 men and about five women, stage I to III. Each sample yielded millions of productive TCRbeta reads on average. Findings and caveats of the study: In normal lung, the top 100 clones were significantly more dominant than in tumor.

The ends were cut back, 3 bases at V and 4 bases at J, with 7 bases in the middle. The CDR3 extends over 12 amino acids. In germline, CDR1 is DFQATT, CDR2 SNEGSKA (reference sequence). The sequenced sample consisted of distant non-tumor lung tissue. This sequence originates from a man in his forties or fifties with non-small cell lung cancer. The chain combines TRBV20-1 with TRBJ2-1; D gene ambiguous. This chain's CDR3 is CSARARYNEQFF. Written as DNA, the CDR3 is TGCAGTGCTAGGGCAAGATACAATGAGCAGTTCTTC.